These 19 T cell receptor beta chains were all obtained from the same sample, sequenced in a study of T cells after yellow fever vaccination. A single record per CDR3 protein comes from TCRdb applying MiXCR to the 5' RACE reads. The sample carries some 390,000 distinct CDR3 sequences, roughly a sixth recorded once. Sequencing was performed on PBMCs, taken before the yellow fever booster vaccination. The receptor source for this set is a man aged 18 to 30 who received the YFV17D yellow fever vaccine.

This clonotype was seen only a few times. V gene TRBV28 combines with J gene TRBJ1-1, with 7 bases matching TRBD1. V lost 8 bases, J lost 3 bases, and 9 bases stayed unmatched. CDR1 is MDHEN, CDR2 SYDVKM, per germline. The CDR3 extends over 14 amino acids. The CDR3: CASGTGAWDTEAFF. CDR3 nucleotide sequence: TGTGCCAGCGGAACAGGGGCGTGGGACACTGAAGCTTTCTTT.

Only a few counts were recorded for this clonotype. This rearrangement joins TRBV7-2 to TRBJ2-2; TRBD2 is a possible D gene (5 bases). Germline CDR1 reads SGHTA; CDR2 reads FQGNSA. V lost 2 bases and J 9 bases, leaving 13 bases between the germline ends. This CDR3 comprises 14 residues. The CDR3 nucleotides are TGTGCCAGCAGCTTATTTCAGGAGGCCTGGGAGCTGTTTTTT. This sequence encodes CASSLFQEAWELFF.

The V call is TRBV11-2, the J call TRBJ1-3; D possibly corresponds to TRBD1 (5 bases). This CDR3 comprises 15 residues. Trimming removed 6 bases at V and 2 bases at J, with 14 bases between. CDR1 SGHAT and CDR2 FQNNGV come from the germline V gene. The CDR3 loop reads CASRTLQGTGNTIYF. The CDR3 nucleotides read TGTGCCAGCAGAACCCTCCAGGGAACTGGAAACACCATATATTTT.

The chain employs TRBV20-1 and TRBJ2-7, with D maybe TRBD2 (7 bases). The germline V gene encodes CDR1 DFQATT and CDR2 SNEGSKA (reference sequence). Deletions cut 3 bases from V and 2 bases from J, with 14 bases between. The CDR3 covers 14 residues. The CDR3 coding sequence is TGCAGTGCTAGTGAAGGCGGGGGCCCCTACGAGCAGTACTTC. Amino acids: CSASEGGGPYEQYF.

The chain is built from TRBV6-1 and TRBJ2-7; D not certain. The CDR3 spans 14 residues. V was cut by 5 bases and J by 3 bases, with 14 bases left in between. Per the germline V gene, CDR1 is MNHNS and CDR2 is SASEGT. The CDR3 loop is CASSSRLGHYEQYV. The CDR3 DNA follows: TGTGCCAGCAGTTCGCGGCTTGGTCACTACGAGCAGTACGTC.

This clonotype was picked up many times. In DNA form, the CDR3 reads TGTGCCAGCAGCCCACAGGGAGGCGGAACAGATACGCAGTATTTT. It is translated as CASSPQGGGTDTQYF. V usage is TRBV5-5 and J usage is TRBJ2-3; either TRBD1 or TRBD2 may supply D (6 bases each). Deletions cut 4 bases from V and 3 bases from J, with 15 bases between. The germline V gene encodes CDR1 SGHKS and CDR2 YYEKEE (reference sequence). The CDR3 totals 15 residues.

This clonotype was found a few times. The CDR3 sequence is CASSYSSTGNTEAFF. CDR3 coding DNA: TGTGCCAGCAGTTACTCATCGACGGGGAACACTGAAGCTTTCTTT. The chain has TRBV6-5 and TRBJ1-1; D call uncertain. V was clipped by 0 bases and J by 1 base, with 9 bases between them. This CDR3 spans 15 amino acids. The germline gives CDR1 MNHEY, CDR2 SVGAGI.

The rearrangement uses TRBV9 and TRBJ1-2; 7 nucleotides align to TRBD1. The length of the CDR3 is 13 residues. J gave up 6 bases and V 0 bases, and 2 bases lay outside the gene matches. Looked up from germline, CDR1 is SGDLS and CDR2 is YYNGEE. The CDR3 DNA follows: TGTGCCAGCAGCGTAGCGCAGGGGGATGGCTACACCTTC. It translates to CASSVAQGDGYTF.

This sequence joins TRBV4-1 and TRBJ2-1; the D is unclear. The ends were cut back, 2 bases at V and 6 bases at J, with 5 bases in the middle. The CDR3 has 12 amino acids. From germline, CDR1 is MGHRA and CDR2 YSYEKL. The CDR3 DNA sequence: TGCGCCAGCAGCCAACCCCTCAATGAGCAGTTCTTC. Translation: CASSQPLNEQFF.

The chain has TRBV7-2 and TRBJ2-5; the match to TRBD2 covers 14 bases. The CDR3 loop spans 16 amino acids. With V trimmed by 4 bases and J by 4 bases, 5 bases remained unmatched. The V gene's germline CDR1 is SGHTA and CDR2 FQGNSA. The CDR3 sequence is CASSSTSGGAVETQYF. DNA of the CDR3: TGTGCCAGCAGCTCGACTAGCGGGGGGGCGGTAGAGACCCAGTACTTC. The entire variable domain, with the rest obtained from reference TRBV7-2 and TRBJ2-5, is as follows: GAGVSQSPSNKVTEKGKDVELRCDPISGHTALYWYRQSLGQGLEFLIYFQGNSAPDKSGLPSDRFSAERTGGSVSTLTIQRTQQEDSAVYLCASSSTSGGAVETQYFGPGTRLLVL.

This chain connects TRBV7-2 to TRBJ2-3, with TRBD2 matching 8 bases. Trimming at V came to 0 bases and at J to 3 bases, leaving 2 bases not matched to a gene. This CDR3 contains 15 residues. Germline CDR1 reads SGHTA; CDR2 reads FQGNSA. The CDR3: CASSLASGKTDTQYF. The CDR3 DNA reads as TGTGCCAGCAGCTTAGCTAGCGGGAAAACAGATACGCAGTATTTT.

There are many counts of this clonotype. The gene calls are TRBV12-3 or TRBV12-4 and TRBJ1-1; D is unresolved. V was cut by 6 bases and J by 3 bases, with 14 bases left in between. This CDR3 comprises 14 residues. This chain's CDR3 is CASRPASRDTEAFF. Here the CDR3 DNA reads TGTGCCAGCAGACCGGCTTCGAGGGACACTGAAGCTTTCTTT.

The chain carries TRBV5-5 and TRBJ2-3; 11 nucleotides align to TRBD2. Germline CDR1 is SGHKS and CDR2 is YYEKEE (reference sequence). V dropped 5 bases and J dropped 2; count of bases not matched to a gene: 7. This CDR3 has 16 residues. CDR3 loop: CASSRWTSGYTDTQYF. CDR3 coding DNA: TGTGCCAGCAGTCGCTGGACTAGCGGGTACACAGATACGCAGTATTTT.

This clonotype was counted only a few times. The rearrangement uses TRBV10-3 and TRBJ2-7; D not certain. Trimming stripped 2 bases from V and 2 bases from J, with 7 bases between. The germline V gene encodes CDR1 ENHRY and CDR2 SYGVKD. This CDR3 is built from 13 residues. CDR3 residues: CAISEGRTYEQYV. The CDR3 nucleotides are TGTGCCATCAGTGAGGGCAGGACCTACGAGCAGTACGTC.

Worth noting for this clonotype: The conserved final phenylalanine or tryptophan is absent from the CDR3, which likely points to a read error. No DNA is shown, since the ends of the CDR3 on it are uncertain; the CDR3 is the one TCRdb lists. The rearrangement joins TRBV11-2 to TRBJ2-3; no DNA check was done on the table's D call, TRBD1. Germline V gives CDR1 SGHAT, CDR2 FQNNGV. Both ends counted, the CDR3 spans 12 residues. CDR3 residues: CASSLGWGAVGI.

The chain couples TRBV7-9 to TRBJ1-5; no firm D call. V was shortened by 5 bases and J by 7 bases, with 15 bases between the two germline ends. The CDR3 loop spans 14 amino acids. Germline values: CDR1 SEHNR, CDR2 FQNEAQ (reference sequence). CDR3 nucleotide sequence: TGTGCCAGCAGCGGCGGGAGTGGGGAACAGCCCCAGCATTTT. Its translation: CASSGGSGEQPQHF. Combining the CDR3 with reference TRBV7-9 and TRBJ1-5 gives the whole variable domain DTGVSQNPRHKITKRGQNVTFRCDPISEHNRLYWYRQTLGQGPEFLTYFQNEAQLEKSRLLSDRFSAERPKGSFSTLEIQRTEQGDSAMYLCASSGGSGEQPQHFGDGTRLSIL.

This clonotype came up a few times. The chain has TRBV12-3 or TRBV12-4 and TRBJ2-1, with a tentative D call TRBD2 (6 bases). The CDR3 loop spans 14 amino acids. V lost 3 bases and J lost 9, with 15 bases in between. In nucleotides, the CDR3 is TGTGCCAGCAGTTTTAGTGGCGGGGCTAGTGAGCAGTTCTTC. Protein product: CASSFSGGASEQFF.

The chain employs TRBV24-1 and TRBJ2-5; D remains unclear. There are 11 residues in the CDR3. Germline V gene sequence: CDR1 KGHDR, CDR2 SFDVKD. The CDR3 DNA follows: TGTCCCCTTGCACCCGGGGAGACCCAGTACTTC. This gives the protein CPLAPGETQYF.

This clonotype was detected many times. The chain is built from TRBV30 and TRBJ2-5; D may be TRBD1 (6 bases). The CDR3 runs to 13 residues. The germline gives CDR1 GTSNPN, CDR2 SVGIG (reference sequence). The V end lost 2 bases, the J end lost 3 bases, and 10 bases lay between the germline ends. The CDR3: CAWSLQGEETQYF. For the CDR3, the DNA is TGTGCCTGGAGTTTACAGGGAGAAGAGACCCAGTACTTC.